The text below deals with one T cell receptor beta chain. Antigen unknown. This record belongs to a study of cytomegalovirus exposure and HLA in healthy donors. Regarding the study as a whole: It was reported that TCR beta sequences correctly inferred the HLA-A and HLA-B alleles for most subjects. Some V segments (TRBV6-2 and TRBV6-3 among them) were excluded as indistinguishable. A later analysis showed HLA-associated TCR beta chains outstripping equally common others in clonal expansion. According to a later analysis, most TCR beta chains associated with CMV appeared HLA-restricted.

This CDR3 has 17 residues. The V and J ends lost 6 bases and 4 bases respectively, with 27 bases between them. CDR1 SQVTM and CDR2 ANQGSEA come from the germline V gene. The PCR was carried out with 60 Vbeta primers and 13 Jbeta primers. TCRdb keeps only in-frame clones here, not all; method: immunoSEQ multiplex PCR. In the table there are some 150,000 clones, about 61% of which are singletons. This chain connects TRBV29-1 to TRBJ1-2, with TRBD1 as a possible D gene (6 bases). The sequence was collected from a woman in her forties in good health and CMV-seronegative. The material sequenced was PBMCs. CDR3 residues: CSVGEAVRGANPYGYTF. The CDR3 DNA is TGCAGCGTCGGAGAGGCAGTACGGGGGGCCAACCCCTATGGCTACACCTTC.